A single sample is the source of the 30 T cell receptor beta chains below, sequenced in a study of control samples from healthy donors and cancer patients. Some clones are missing from TCRdb's copy, which holds only in-frame ones; the method was immunoSEQ multiplex PCR. The data contain over 85,000 clones, 85% to 90% of them singletons. Input material: PBMCs. The origin of the receptors is a woman aged 45-60 years with colorectal cancer.

The gene calls are TRBV6-2 or TRBV6-3 and TRBJ1-1; 8 bases line up with TRBD1. Germline CDR1 reads MNHEY; CDR2 reads SVGEGT. The V segment lost 4 bases and the J segment 5 bases; nucleotides outside the gene matches: 9. The CDR3 is made up of 15 amino acids. Here the CDR3 reads CASSLGQGAWTEAFF. For the CDR3, the DNA is TGTGCCAGCAGTTTAGGGCAGGGGGCGTGGACTGAAGCTTTCTTT.

The chain is built from TRBV21-1 and TRBJ2-1; no DNA check was done on the table's D call, TRBD1. TRBV21-1 is recorded as a pseudogene. There are 14 residues in the CDR3. Here the CDR3 DNA reads TGTGCCAGCAGCAAAGAGACAGGGTACAATGAGCAGTTCTTC. Residues: CASSKETGYNEQFF.

The J gene is TRBJ1-1, the V gene TRBV6-5, with a tentative D call TRBD1 (5 bases). Trimming pared 7 bases from V and 1 base from J, leaving 16 bases between. This CDR3 has 15 residues. Germline V gene lookup returns CDR1 MNHEY and CDR2 SVGAGI. CDR3: CASTRGAGPNTEAFF. CDR3 coding DNA: TGTGCCAGCACCCGAGGGGCAGGCCCGAACACTGAAGCTTTCTTT.

The CDR3 loop reads CATSDLAWGPQHF. The CDR3 nucleotides are TGTGCCACCAGTGATTTGGCGTGGGGGCCCCAGCATTTT. The chain employs TRBV24-1 and TRBJ1-5; D is unclear. Germline CDR1 reads KGHDR; CDR2 reads SFDVKD. The CDR3 is 13 residues long. V lost 0 bases, J lost 9 bases, and 8 bases lay in between.

By frequency in the sample, this clone is medium-sized. The chain is built from TRBV5-1 and TRBJ1-2, with D perhaps TRBD1 (5 bases). The CDR3 runs 13 residues. In germline, CDR1 is SGHRS, CDR2 YFSETQ. V lost 0 bases and J lost 6, with 9 bases in between. The CDR3 region is CASSLGGGDGYTF. CDR3 bases: TGCGCCAGCAGCTTGGGCGGGGGGGATGGCTACACCTTC.

The CDR3 region is CASSTSSPAKNIQYF. The CDR3 nucleotides read TGTGCCAGCAGCACCTCTAGCCCGGCCAAAAACATTCAGTACTTC. The rearrangement joins TRBV4-2 to TRBJ2-4; D possibly corresponds to TRBD2 (5 bases). V lost 5 bases and J lost 1, with 12 bases in between. CDR1 is LGHNA, CDR2 YNFKEQ, per germline. This CDR3 is built from 15 residues.

V is TRBV6-5 and J is TRBJ1-2, with a weak D call TRBD1 (6 bases). The CDR3 spans 15 residues. With 6 bases removed from V and 4 bases from J, the gap between germline ends came to 18 bases. Per germline, CDR1 MNHEY and CDR2 SVGAGI. In DNA, the CDR3 is TGTGCCAGCAGGCCGAGAGTTACAGGGTTCTATGGCTACACCTTC. As protein: CASRPRVTGFYGYTF.

This sequence joins TRBV11-3 and TRBJ2-1; D possibly corresponds to TRBD2 (6 bases). Germline lookup yields CDR1 SGHNT and CDR2 YENEEA. V shed 3 bases and J shed 5 bases, with 11 bases lying between them. The CDR3 consists of 14 residues. CDR3 sequence (DNA): TGTGCCAGCAGCTTCCGCGGGGTTAACAATGAGCAGTTCTTC. This translates into CASSFRGVNNEQFF.

This chain joins TRBV15 and TRBJ1-5; the D gene is possibly TRBD1 (5 bases). Germline loops: CDR1 LNHNV, CDR2 YYDKDF (reference sequence). The CDR3 is 15 residues long. V was shortened by 1 base and J by 1 base, with 8 bases between the two germline ends. The CDR3 spells CATSRVDSSNQPQHF. In DNA, the CDR3 is TGTGCCACCAGCAGAGTAGACAGCAGCAATCAGCCCCAGCATTTT.

Written as DNA, the CDR3 is TGTGCCAGCAGTTTGGGAGTGGGCGACTATGGCTACACCTTC. Protein product: CASSLGVGDYGYTF. V usage is TRBV28 and J usage is TRBJ1-2; D is uncertain. Germline V gives CDR1 MDHEN, CDR2 SYDVKM. This CDR3 has 14 residues. Trimming took 3 bases from V and 3 from J, leaving 11 bases between them.

This clone was counted once. J is TRBJ1-1 and V is TRBV5-1, with 8 bases identical to TRBD1. Germline-derived CDR1 and CDR2 are SGHRS and YFSETQ. Trimming removed 0 bases from V and 5 bases from J; junction bases left unmatched: 12. This CDR3 spans 17 amino acids. The CDR3 here is CASSLGGQGGLWTEAFF. CDR3 sequence (DNA): TGCGCCAGCAGCTTGGGCGGACAGGGAGGGTTGTGGACTGAAGCTTTCTTT.

The chain recombines TRBV6-5 with TRBJ2-3; TRBD1 aligns across 7 bases. J was trimmed by 2 bases and V by 6 bases; bases with no gene match: 2. The CDR3 runs 13 residues. Germline V gene sequence: CDR1 MNHEY, CDR2 SVGAGI. The CDR3 bases are TGTGCCAGCAGGGGACAGCCCACAGATACGCAGTATTTT. Its protein is CASRGQPTDTQYF.

The chain couples TRBV19 to TRBJ2-3, with 13 bases lining up with TRBD2. Germline-derived CDR1 and CDR2 are LNHDA and SQIVND (reference sequence). The CDR3 extends over 19 amino acids. J gave up 1 base and V 5 bases, and 12 bases lay outside the gene matches. CDR3 amino acids: CASSLWTSGGVSGTDTQYF. The CDR3, as DNA: TGTGCCAGTAGTCTCTGGACTAGCGGGGGTGTCTCTGGCACAGATACGCAGTATTTT.

The V call is TRBV28, the J call TRBJ1-4; 12 nucleotides align to TRBD1. CDR3 length: 19 residues. CDR1 is MDHEN, CDR2 SYDVKM, per germline. The V gene end was trimmed by 7 bases and the J gene end by 3 bases; junction bases not matched to a gene: 15. The CDR3 is CASINPGGQGAGANEKLFF. CDR3 DNA: TGTGCCAGCATTAACCCCGGGGGACAGGGGGCAGGAGCTAATGAAAAACTGTTTTTT.

The chain joins TRBV7-9 to TRBJ1-2, with D perhaps TRBD1 (5 bases). The V end lost 1 base, the J end lost 4 bases, and 13 bases lay between the germline ends. This CDR3 region has 15 residues. Germline loops: CDR1 SEHNR, CDR2 FQNEAQ (reference sequence). CDR3: CASSLEQAPSYGYTF. CDR3 nucleotide sequence: TGTGCCAGCAGCTTAGAACAGGCTCCTAGCTATGGCTACACCTTC. Based on the CDR3 plus reference TRBV7-9 and TRBJ1-2, the full variable domain is DTGVSQNPRHKITKRGQNVTFRCDPISEHNRLYWYRQTLGQGPEFLTYFQNEAQLEKSRLLSDRFSAERPKGSFSTLEIQRTEQGDSAMYLCASSLEQAPSYGYTFGSGTRLTVV.

V usage is TRBV20-1 and J usage is TRBJ1-4; D ambiguous. This CDR3 spans 11 amino acids. Germline V gene lookup returns CDR1 DFQATT and CDR2 SNEGSKA (reference sequence). Deletions cut 6 bases from V and 4 bases from J, with 6 bases between. CDR3 in DNA: TGCAGTGCAAACAGTAATGAAAAACTGTTTTTT. Protein sequence: CSANSNEKLFF.

The chain carries TRBV9 and TRBJ2-1; 8 bases line up with TRBD2. J gave up 3 bases and V 5 bases, and 7 bases lay outside the gene matches. The CDR3 is made up of 15 amino acids. Germline V gene data show CDR1 as SGDLS and CDR2 as YYNGEE. CDR3 bases: TGTGCCAGCAGTCCGGGGGGGCCGGGCTACAATGAGCAGTTCTTC. Its translation: CASSPGGPGYNEQFF.

The count of this clone is one. The gene calls are TRBV9 and TRBJ1-2, with TRBD1 identical over 7 bases. With 3 bases clipped from V and 5 bases from J, the junction kept 4 bases outside the gene matches. This CDR3 is built from 13 residues. Germline V gene lookup returns CDR1 SGDLS and CDR2 YYNGEE. The CDR3 loop is CASSATDRYGYTF. CDR3 sequence (DNA): TGTGCCAGCAGCGCTACGGACAGGTATGGCTACACCTTC.

This rearrangement joins TRBV7-2 to TRBJ1-6, with D unclear. From germline, CDR1 is SGHTA and CDR2 FQGNSA. The CDR3 contains 17 residues. V lost 1 base to trimming and J lost 0 bases, with 10 bases between them. The CDR3 DNA sequence: TGTGCCAGCAGCTTAGTGGTAGGGAGCTCCTATAATTCACCCCTCCACTTT. This codes for CASSLVVGSSYNSPLHF.

The V gene is TRBV12-5, the J gene TRBJ1-2; no reliable D call. CDR1 and CDR2 (germline): LGHNT, FRNRAP. The CDR3 length is 12 residues. V lost 3 bases and J lost 8, with 10 bases in between. The DNA of the CDR3 is TGTGCTAGTGGTTTCCTGATAGGAGGCTACACCTTC. Its protein product is CASGFLIGGYTF.

The chain has TRBV6-5 and TRBJ1-5; TRBD1 is a possible D gene (5 bases). Germline V gene lookup returns CDR1 MNHEY and CDR2 SVGAGI. V lost 0 bases, J lost 4 bases, and 7 bases lay in between. The CDR3 runs 14 residues. CDR3 in amino acids: CASSYSQGNQPQHF. The DNA of the CDR3 is TGTGCCAGCAGTTACTCGCAGGGAAATCAGCCCCAGCATTTT.

This clone appeared a few times. The V gene is TRBV4-3, the J gene TRBJ1-2; 9 bases map to TRBD1. This CDR3 is 15 amino acids long. V lost 0 bases and J lost 12; bases outside the gene matches: 11. The germline V gene has CDR1 LGHNA and CDR2 YSLEER. CDR3 sequence reads: CASSQESLDRGPDTF. The CDR3 nucleotides are TGCGCCAGCAGCCAAGAGTCGCTGGACAGGGGTCCCGACACCTTC.

V gene TRBV3-1 (or the pseudogene TRBV3-2) combines with J gene TRBJ2-3; 8 bases agree with TRBD2. V dropped 5 bases and J dropped 2; count of bases not matched to a gene: 9. Germline-derived CDR1 and CDR2 are LGHDT and YNNKEL (reference sequence). The CDR3 consists of 16 residues. CDR3: CASSLLAGNYTDTQYF. In DNA, the CDR3 is TGTGCCAGCAGCTTATTAGCGGGGAATTACACAGATACGCAGTATTTT.

The chain is built from TRBV5-6 and TRBJ1-1; D call uncertain. V was cut by 0 bases and J by 1 base, with 4 bases left in between. The CDR3 spans 13 residues. In germline, CDR1 is SGHDT, CDR2 YYEEEE. The CDR3 sequence is CASSLAGNTEAFF. The DNA of the CDR3 is TGTGCCAGCAGCTTGGCGGGGAACACTGAAGCTTTCTTT.

In DNA form, the CDR3 reads TGTGCCAGCTCTCGGGGTACAGATACGCAGTATTTT. Translation: CASSRGTDTQYF. This rearrangement joins TRBV12-3 or TRBV12-4 to TRBJ2-3; D might be TRBD2 (5 bases). Trimming removed 8 bases at V and 3 bases at J, with 9 bases between. CDR3 length equals 12 residues.

The J gene is TRBJ2-1, the V gene TRBV4-2; 14 bases map to TRBD2. The CDR3 length is 18 residues. Trimming took 2 bases from V and 7 from J; bases not matched to a gene: 10. Germline CDR1 is LGHNA and CDR2 is YNFKEQ. This chain's CDR3 is CASSQLTSGGAKGNEQFF. The DNA of the CDR3 is TGTGCCAGCAGCCAACTGACTAGCGGGGGGGCAAAGGGGAATGAGCAGTTCTTC.

The chain has TRBV6-5 and TRBJ1-1, with D perhaps TRBD1 (5 bases). The V end was cut by 6 bases, the J end by 5 bases, with 16 bases between. CDR1 is MNHEY, CDR2 SVGAGI, per germline. CDR3 length equals 14 residues. CDR3 loop: CASRGDRGGTEAFF. CDR3 in DNA: TGTGCCAGCAGGGGGGACCGCGGCGGGACTGAAGCTTTCTTT.

This rearrangement joins TRBV6-4 to TRBJ2-2, with D hard to call. The ends were cut back, 2 bases at V and 8 bases at J, with 9 bases in the middle. The CDR3 length is 13 residues. Germline V CDR1 and CDR2: MRHNA, SNTAGT. In DNA form, the CDR3 reads TGTGCCAGCAGTGACCGTCACCCGGGGGAGCTGTTTTTT. Residues: CASSDRHPGELFF.

The rearrangement links TRBV5-1 to TRBJ1-2; no clear D. From germline, CDR1 is SGHRS and CDR2 YFSETQ. The V end was cut by 0 bases, the J end by 5 bases, with 11 bases between. CDR3 length: 14 amino acids. CDR3 residues: CASSLGAEVYGYTF. DNA of the CDR3: TGCGCCAGCAGCTTGGGGGCAGAAGTTTATGGCTACACCTTC.

This chain joins TRBV6-2 or TRBV6-3 and TRBJ2-1; TRBD2 might be the D (5 bases). The V gene lost 0 bases and the J gene lost 6 bases, with 15 bases spanning the gap. The CDR3 has 16 amino acids. Per the germline V gene, CDR1 is MNHEY and CDR2 is SVGEGT. CDR3 in DNA: TGTGCCAGCAGTTACTCGACCCGGGGAACCGGCAATGAGCAGTTCTTC. Protein sequence: CASSYSTRGTGNEQFF.